Below, one TCR beta chain is given with its context. Germline values: CDR1 LNHDA, CDR2 SQIVND (reference sequence). The CDR3 totals 15 residues. Trimming took off 3 bases at V and 5 bases at J, with 16 bases between the two ends. This record comes from a study of Graves' ophthalmopathy and Graves' hyperthyroidism. CDR3 regions of TCR beta were amplified from RNA transcripts. Second-round multiplex PCR came after first-round RT-PCR with HTBI primers. TCRdb itself ran the multiplex PCR reads through MiXCR, one entry per CDR3 protein. The sample yields about 740,000 distinct CDR3 sequences, roughly two fifths seen once.

This chain links TRBV19 with TRBJ2-5, with D perhaps matching TRBD1 (6 bases). The TCR comes from an adult man with Graves' ophthalmopathy. Sequencing used peripheral blood. The CDR3, as DNA: TGTGCCAGTAGTATTACAGGGTCGCATTTGGAGACCCAGTACTTC. Translated, it gives CASSITGSHLETQYF. Full variable domain (outside the CDR3, taken from reference TRBV19 and TRBJ2-5): DGGITQSPKYLFRKEGQNVTLSCEQNLNHDAMYWYRQDPGQGLRLIYYSQIVNDFQKGDIAEGYSVSREKKESFPLTVTSAQKNPTAFYLCASSITGSHLETQYFGPGTRLLVL.